This TCR beta chain appears in the sequencing data of a study of T cell responses to AZD1222 COVID-19 vaccine. General study points: Donors skewed white British and female; clonal diversity was possibly underestimated.

In the case of this clone: Its antigen is not identified.

TCRdb's copy holds only in-frame clones and misses some; the assay was immunoSEQ multiplex PCR. The table has fewer than 70,000 clones, about 74% seen once; the top ten hold about 3.5%. Sequencing used peripheral blood, obtained 28 days after the second AZD1222 dose. The receptor was isolated from an adult who received the AZD1222 COVID-19 vaccine.

CDR3 in amino acids: CASSQGLGGGGTEAFF. The DNA of the CDR3 is TGTGCCAGCAGCCAAGGATTAGGGGGCGGTGGGACTGAAGCTTTCTTT. The rearrangement links TRBV3-1 (or the pseudogene TRBV3-2) to TRBJ1-1; 7 positions agree with TRBD1. Germline V gene lookup returns CDR1 LGHDT and CDR2 YNNKEL (reference sequence). The CDR3 loop spans 16 amino acids. V trimming: 1 base; J trimming: 5 bases; junction bases outside the gene matches: 10.